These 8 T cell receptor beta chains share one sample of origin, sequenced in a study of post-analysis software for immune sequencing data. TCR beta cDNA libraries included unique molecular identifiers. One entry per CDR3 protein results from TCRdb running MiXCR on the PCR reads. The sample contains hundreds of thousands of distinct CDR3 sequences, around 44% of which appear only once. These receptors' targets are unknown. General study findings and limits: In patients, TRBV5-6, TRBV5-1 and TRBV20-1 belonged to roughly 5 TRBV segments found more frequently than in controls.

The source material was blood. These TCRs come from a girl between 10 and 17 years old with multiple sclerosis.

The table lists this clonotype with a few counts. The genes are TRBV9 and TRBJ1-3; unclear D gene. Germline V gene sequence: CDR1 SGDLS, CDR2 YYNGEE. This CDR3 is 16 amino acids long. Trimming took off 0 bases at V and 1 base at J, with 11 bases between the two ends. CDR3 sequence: CASSVDWSRSGNTIYF. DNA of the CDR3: TGTGCCAGCAGCGTAGATTGGAGTAGGTCTGGAAACACCATATATTTT.

CDR3: CASSSSMGEKLFF. The CDR3 coding sequence is TGTGCCAGCAGCTCGAGTATGGGTGAAAAACTGTTTTTT. The chain combines TRBV7-6 with TRBJ1-4; no clear D gene. Germline values: CDR1 SGHVS, CDR2 FNYEAQ. Between the trimmed V and J ends, which lost 4 bases and 7 bases, there was a span of 10 bases. The CDR3 spans 13 residues.

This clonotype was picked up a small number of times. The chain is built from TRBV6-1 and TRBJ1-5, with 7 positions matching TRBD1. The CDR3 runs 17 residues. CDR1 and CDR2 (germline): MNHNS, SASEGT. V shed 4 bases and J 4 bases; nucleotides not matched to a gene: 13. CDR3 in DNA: TGTGCCAGCAGTGCCCGGGAGGGACAGCAATCTAATCAGCCCCAGCATTTT. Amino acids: CASSAREGQQSNQPQHF.

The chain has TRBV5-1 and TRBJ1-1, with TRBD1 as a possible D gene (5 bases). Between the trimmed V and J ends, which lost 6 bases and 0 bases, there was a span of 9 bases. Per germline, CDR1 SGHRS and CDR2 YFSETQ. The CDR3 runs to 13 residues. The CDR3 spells CASTVGVNTEAFF. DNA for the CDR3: TGCGCCAGCACCGTAGGGGTGAACACTGAAGCTTTCTTT. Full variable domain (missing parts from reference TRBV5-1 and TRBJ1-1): KAGVTQTPRYLIKTRGQQVTLSCSPISGHRSVSWYQQTPGQGLQFLFEYFSETQRNKGNFPGRFSGRQFSNSRSEMNVSTLELGDSALYLCASTVGVNTEAFFGQGTRLTVV.

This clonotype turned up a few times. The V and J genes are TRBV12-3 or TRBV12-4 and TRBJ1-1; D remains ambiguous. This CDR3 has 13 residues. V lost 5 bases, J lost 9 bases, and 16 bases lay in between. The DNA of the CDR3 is TGTGCCAGCAGTGATACGGAACCAAAGAAAGCTTTCTTT. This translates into CASSDTEPKKAFF.

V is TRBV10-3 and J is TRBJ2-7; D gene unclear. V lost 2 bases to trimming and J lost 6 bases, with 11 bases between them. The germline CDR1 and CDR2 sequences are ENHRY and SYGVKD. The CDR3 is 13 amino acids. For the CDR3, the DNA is TGTGCCATCAGTGAGCTCGGCAGCATCGAGCAGTACTTC. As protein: CAISELGSIEQYF.

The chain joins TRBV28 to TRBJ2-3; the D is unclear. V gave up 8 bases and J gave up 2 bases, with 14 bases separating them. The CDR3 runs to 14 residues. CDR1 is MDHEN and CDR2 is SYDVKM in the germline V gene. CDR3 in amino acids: CASSETGNTDTQYF. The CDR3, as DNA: TGTGCCAGCTCCGAGACGGGCAACACAGATACGCAGTATTTT.

This CDR3 is CASSLVSSGRPISYNEQFF. For the CDR3, the DNA is TGTGCCAGCAGTTTAGTATCTAGCGGGAGGCCCATCTCCTACAATGAGCAGTTCTTC. The rearrangement links TRBV12-3 or TRBV12-4 to TRBJ2-1, with 11 bases matching TRBD2. The CDR3 is 19 amino acids. Trimming cost V 1 base and J 0 bases; bases outside gene matches: 8.